This entry features one T cell receptor beta chain sequence. Its specificity is not known. This record comes from a study of cytomegalovirus exposure and HLA in healthy donors. Repertoires were generated with immunoSEQ multiplex PCR, while TCRdb's copy carries only in-frame clones and drops some. The sample has 90,000 to 150,000 clones; 70% to 90% are singletons. The CDR3 contains 13 residues. From germline, CDR1 is MNHNY and CDR2 SVGAGI (reference sequence). V shed 2 bases and J 7 bases; nucleotides not matched to a gene: 1. Separation from the roughly 680-subject first cohort characterized the roughly 120-subject validation cohort, to which the donors belonged. Study findings and constraints: Most TCR sequences were rare, but some public TCRs occurred in many donors. The finding came from a later analysis; first-cohort TCR clusters tended to co-occur in the 110 or so validation repertoires. CMV antigen specificity of a few CMV-associated chains was confirmed in vitro.

Sequencing was performed on PBMCs. The chain is built from TRBV6-6 and TRBJ1-2, with 10 positions matching TRBD1. The origin of this receptor is a woman under 30 in good health and CMV-seropositive. The CDR3 region is CASSYGTGVGYTF. The DNA of the CDR3 is TGTGCCAGCAGTTACGGGACAGGGGTTGGCTACACCTTC.